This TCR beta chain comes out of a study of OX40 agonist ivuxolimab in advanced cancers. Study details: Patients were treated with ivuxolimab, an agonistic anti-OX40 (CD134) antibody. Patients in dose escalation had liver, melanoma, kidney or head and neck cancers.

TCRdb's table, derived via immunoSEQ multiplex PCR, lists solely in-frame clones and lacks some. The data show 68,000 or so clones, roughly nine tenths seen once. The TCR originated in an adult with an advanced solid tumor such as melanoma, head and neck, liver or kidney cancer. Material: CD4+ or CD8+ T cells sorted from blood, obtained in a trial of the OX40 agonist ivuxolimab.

This CDR3 reads CASSEPGTSDTQYF. For the CDR3, the DNA is TGCGCCAGCAGTGAGCCCGGAACCTCAGATACGCAGTATTTT. The chain links TRBV10-2 to TRBJ2-3; the D is unclear. Germline V gene lookup returns CDR1 WSHSY and CDR2 SAAADI. CDR3 size: 14 residues. V lost 2 bases, J lost 4 bases, and 10 bases lay in between.